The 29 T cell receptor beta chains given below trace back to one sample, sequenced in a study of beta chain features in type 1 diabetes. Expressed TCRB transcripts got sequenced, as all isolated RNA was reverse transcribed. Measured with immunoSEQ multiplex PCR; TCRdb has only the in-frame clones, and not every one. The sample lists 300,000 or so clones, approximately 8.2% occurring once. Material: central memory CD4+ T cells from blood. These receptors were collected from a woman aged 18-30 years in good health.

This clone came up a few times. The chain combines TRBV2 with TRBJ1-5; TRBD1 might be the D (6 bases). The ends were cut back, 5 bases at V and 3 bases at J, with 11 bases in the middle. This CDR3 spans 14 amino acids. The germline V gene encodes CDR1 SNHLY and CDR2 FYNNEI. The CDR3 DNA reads TGTGCCAGCAGTCTACAGGGATCCAATCAGCCCCAGCATTTT. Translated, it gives CASSLQGSNQPQHF. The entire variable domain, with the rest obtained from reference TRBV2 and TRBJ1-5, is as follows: EPEVTQTPSHQVTQMGQEVILRCVPISNHLYFYWYRQILGQKVEFLVSFYNNEISEKSEIFDDQFSVERPDGSNFTLKIRSTKLEDSAMYFCASSLQGSNQPQHFGDGTRLSIL.

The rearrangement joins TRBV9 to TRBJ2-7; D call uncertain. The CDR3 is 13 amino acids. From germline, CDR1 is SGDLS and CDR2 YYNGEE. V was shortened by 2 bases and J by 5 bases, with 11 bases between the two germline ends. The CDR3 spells CASSVRPTDEQYF. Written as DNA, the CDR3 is TGTGCCAGCAGCGTGAGACCGACGGACGAGCAGTACTTC.

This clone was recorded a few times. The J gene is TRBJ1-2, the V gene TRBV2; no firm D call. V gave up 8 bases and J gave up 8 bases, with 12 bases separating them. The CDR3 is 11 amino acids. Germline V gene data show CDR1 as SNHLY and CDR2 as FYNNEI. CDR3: CASATMGGYTF. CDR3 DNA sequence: TGTGCCAGCGCGACCATGGGGGGCTACACCTTC.

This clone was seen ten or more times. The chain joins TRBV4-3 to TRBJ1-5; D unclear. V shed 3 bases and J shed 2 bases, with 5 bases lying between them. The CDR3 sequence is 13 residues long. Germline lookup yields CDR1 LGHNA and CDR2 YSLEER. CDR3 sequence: CASSQYGNQPQHF. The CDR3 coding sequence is TGCGCCAGCAGCCAGTATGGCAATCAGCCCCAGCATTTT.

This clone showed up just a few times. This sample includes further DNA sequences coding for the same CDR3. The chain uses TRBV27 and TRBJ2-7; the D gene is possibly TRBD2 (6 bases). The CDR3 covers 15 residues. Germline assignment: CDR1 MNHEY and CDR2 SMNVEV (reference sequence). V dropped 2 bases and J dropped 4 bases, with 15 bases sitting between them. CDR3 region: CASSLATGRTYEQYF. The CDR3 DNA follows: TGTGCCAGCAGTTTAGCGACCGGGAGAACATACGAGCAGTACTTC.

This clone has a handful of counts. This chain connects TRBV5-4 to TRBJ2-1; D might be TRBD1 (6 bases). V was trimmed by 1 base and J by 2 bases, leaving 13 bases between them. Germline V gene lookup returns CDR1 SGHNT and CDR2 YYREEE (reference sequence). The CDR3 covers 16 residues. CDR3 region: CASSLIVGTTYNEQFF. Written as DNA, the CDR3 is TGTGCCAGCAGCTTGATTGTAGGGACAACCTACAATGAGCAGTTCTTC.

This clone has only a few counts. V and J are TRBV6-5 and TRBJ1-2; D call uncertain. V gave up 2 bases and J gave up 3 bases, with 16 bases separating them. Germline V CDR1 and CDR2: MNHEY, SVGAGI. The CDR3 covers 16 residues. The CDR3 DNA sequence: TGTGCCAGCAGTTACGGAGGGTTCAGTGTGGACTATGGCTACACCTTC. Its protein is CASSYGGFSVDYGYTF.

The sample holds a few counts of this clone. The CDR3 is CASRTLPNTEAFF. CDR3 DNA: TGTGCCAGCCGCACACTCCCGAACACTGAAGCTTTCTTT. The chain has TRBV2 and TRBJ1-1; no firm D call. V lost 8 bases, J lost 1 base, and 11 bases lay in between. This CDR3 has 13 amino acids. Germline V lookup: CDR1 SNHLY, CDR2 FYNNEI.

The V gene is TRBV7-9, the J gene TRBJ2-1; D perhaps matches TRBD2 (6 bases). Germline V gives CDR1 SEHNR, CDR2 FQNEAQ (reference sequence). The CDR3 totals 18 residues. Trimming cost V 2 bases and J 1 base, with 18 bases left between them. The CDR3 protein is CASSLKGRAGRSYNEQFF. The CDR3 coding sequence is TGTGCCAGCAGCTTAAAGGGTCGGGCGGGAAGGTCCTACAATGAGCAGTTCTTC.

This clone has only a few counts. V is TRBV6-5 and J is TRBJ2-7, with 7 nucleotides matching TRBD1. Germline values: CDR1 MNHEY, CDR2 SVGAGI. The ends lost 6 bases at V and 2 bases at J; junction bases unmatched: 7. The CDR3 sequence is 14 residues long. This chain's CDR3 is CASSLTGLTYEQYF. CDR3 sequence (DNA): TGTGCCAGCAGCCTGACAGGGTTGACCTACGAGCAGTACTTC.

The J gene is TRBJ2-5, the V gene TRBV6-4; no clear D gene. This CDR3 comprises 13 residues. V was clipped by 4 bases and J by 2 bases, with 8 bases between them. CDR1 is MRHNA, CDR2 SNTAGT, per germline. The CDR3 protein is CASSVDAQETQYF. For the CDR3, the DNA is TGTGCCAGCAGTGTGGACGCTCAAGAGACCCAGTACTTC.

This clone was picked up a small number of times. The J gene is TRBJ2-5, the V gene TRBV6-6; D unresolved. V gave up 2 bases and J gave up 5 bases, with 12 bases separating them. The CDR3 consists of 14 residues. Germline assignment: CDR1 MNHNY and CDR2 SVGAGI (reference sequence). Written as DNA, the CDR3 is TGTGCCAGCAGTTACCCGGCAACGGACGAGACCCAGTACTTC. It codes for CASSYPATDETQYF.

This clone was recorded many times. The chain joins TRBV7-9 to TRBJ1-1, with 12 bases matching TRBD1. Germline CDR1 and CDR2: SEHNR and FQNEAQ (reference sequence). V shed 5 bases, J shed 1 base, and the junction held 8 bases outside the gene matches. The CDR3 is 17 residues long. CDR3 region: CASSLWGQGASNTEAFF. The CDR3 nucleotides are TGTGCCAGCAGCCTCTGGGGACAGGGGGCTTCGAACACTGAAGCTTTCTTT.

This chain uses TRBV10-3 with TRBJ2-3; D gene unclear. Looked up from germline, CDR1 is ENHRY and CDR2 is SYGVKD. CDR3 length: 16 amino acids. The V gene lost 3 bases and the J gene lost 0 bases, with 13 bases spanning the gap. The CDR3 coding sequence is TGTGCCATCAGTGAATCGGCGGCCCTTAGCACAGATACGCAGTATTTT. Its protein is CAISESAALSTDTQYF.

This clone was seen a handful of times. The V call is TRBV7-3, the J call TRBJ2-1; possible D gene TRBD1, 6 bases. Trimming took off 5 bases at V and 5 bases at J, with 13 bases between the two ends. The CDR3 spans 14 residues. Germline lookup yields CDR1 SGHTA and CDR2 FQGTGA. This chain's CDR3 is CASSLRGYHNEQFF. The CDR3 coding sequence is TGTGCCAGCAGCCTAAGGGGGTACCACAATGAGCAGTTCTTC.

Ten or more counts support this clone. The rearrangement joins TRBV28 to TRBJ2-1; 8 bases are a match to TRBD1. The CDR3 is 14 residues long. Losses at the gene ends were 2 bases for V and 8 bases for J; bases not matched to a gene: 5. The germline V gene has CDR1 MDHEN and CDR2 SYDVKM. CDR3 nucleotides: TGTGCCAGCAGTTTACTGCAGGGGGCATATGAGCAGTTCTTC. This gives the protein CASSLLQGAYEQFF.

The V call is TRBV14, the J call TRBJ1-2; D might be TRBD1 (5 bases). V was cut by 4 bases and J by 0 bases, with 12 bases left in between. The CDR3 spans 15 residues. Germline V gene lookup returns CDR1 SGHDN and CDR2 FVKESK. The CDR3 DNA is TGTGCCAGCAGCCCGATGACAGTCGCTAACTATGGCTACACCTTC. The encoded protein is CASSPMTVANYGYTF.

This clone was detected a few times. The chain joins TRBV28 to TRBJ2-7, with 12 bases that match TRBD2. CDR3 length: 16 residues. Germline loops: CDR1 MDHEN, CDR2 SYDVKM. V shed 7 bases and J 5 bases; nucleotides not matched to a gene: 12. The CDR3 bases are TGTGCCAGCACCCCCCAGACTAGCGGGAGTTCCAACGAGCAGTACTTC. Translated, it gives CASTPQTSGSSNEQYF.

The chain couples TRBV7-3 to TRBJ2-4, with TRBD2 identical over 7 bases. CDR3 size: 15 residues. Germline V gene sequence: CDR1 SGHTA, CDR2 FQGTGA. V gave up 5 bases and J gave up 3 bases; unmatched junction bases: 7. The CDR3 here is CASSQEASGKNIQYF. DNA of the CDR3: TGTGCCAGCAGCCAAGAGGCTAGCGGCAAAAACATTCAGTACTTC.

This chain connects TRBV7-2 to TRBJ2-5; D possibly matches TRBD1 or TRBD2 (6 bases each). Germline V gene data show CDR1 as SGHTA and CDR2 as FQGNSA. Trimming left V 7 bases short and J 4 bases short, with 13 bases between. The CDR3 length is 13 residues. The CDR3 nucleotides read TGTGCCAGCACTGGATGGGGGGCAGAGACCCAGTACTTC. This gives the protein CASTGWGAETQYF.

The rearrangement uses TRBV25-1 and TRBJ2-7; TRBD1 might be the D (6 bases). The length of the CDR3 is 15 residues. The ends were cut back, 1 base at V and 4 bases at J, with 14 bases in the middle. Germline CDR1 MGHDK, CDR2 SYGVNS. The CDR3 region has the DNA TGTGCCAGCAGTGAATCTCAGGGGCCGAGATACGAGCAGTACTTC. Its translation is CASSESQGPRYEQYF.

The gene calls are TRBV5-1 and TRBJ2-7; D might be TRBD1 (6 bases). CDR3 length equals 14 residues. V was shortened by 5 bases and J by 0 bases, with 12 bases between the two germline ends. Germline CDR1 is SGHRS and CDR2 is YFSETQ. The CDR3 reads CASRGQTSSYEQYF. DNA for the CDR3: TGCGCCAGCAGGGGACAAACAAGCTCCTACGAGCAGTACTTC.

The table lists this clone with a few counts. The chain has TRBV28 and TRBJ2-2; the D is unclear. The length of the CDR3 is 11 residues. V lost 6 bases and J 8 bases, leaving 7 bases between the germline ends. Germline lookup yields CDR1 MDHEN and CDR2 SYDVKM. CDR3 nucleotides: TGTGCCAGCAGGAGGTGGGGGGAGCTGTTTTTT. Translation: CASRRWGELFF.

CDR3 in amino acids: CASSLSGEAGEQYF. The CDR3, as DNA: TGTGCCAGCAGCCTCTCGGGAGAAGCGGGCGAGCAGTACTTC. The chain uses TRBV7-3 and TRBJ2-7; D is possibly TRBD2 (6 bases). The CDR3 consists of 14 residues. V lost 5 bases to trimming and J lost 6 bases, with 17 bases between them. Germline values: CDR1 SGHTA, CDR2 FQGTGA.

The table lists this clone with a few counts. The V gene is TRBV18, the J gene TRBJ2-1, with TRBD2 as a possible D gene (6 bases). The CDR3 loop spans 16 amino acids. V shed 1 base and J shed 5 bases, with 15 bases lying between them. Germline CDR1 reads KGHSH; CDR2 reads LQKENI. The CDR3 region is CASSPRDGEANNEQFF. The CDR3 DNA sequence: TGTGCCAGCTCACCACGCGACGGGGAGGCGAACAATGAGCAGTTCTTC. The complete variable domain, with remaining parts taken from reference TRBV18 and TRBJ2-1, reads NAGVMQNPRHLVRRRGQEARLRCSPMKGHSHVYWYRQLPEEGLKFMVYLQKENIIDESGMPKERFSAEFPKEGPSILRIQQVVRGDSAAYFCASSPRDGEANNEQFFGPGTRLTVL.

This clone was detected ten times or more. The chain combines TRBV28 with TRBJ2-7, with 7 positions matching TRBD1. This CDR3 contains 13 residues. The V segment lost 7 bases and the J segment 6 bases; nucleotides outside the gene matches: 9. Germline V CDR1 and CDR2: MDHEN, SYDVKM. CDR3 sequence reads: CASTTPTGTEQYF. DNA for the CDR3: TGTGCCAGCACTACCCCGACAGGGACCGAGCAGTACTTC.

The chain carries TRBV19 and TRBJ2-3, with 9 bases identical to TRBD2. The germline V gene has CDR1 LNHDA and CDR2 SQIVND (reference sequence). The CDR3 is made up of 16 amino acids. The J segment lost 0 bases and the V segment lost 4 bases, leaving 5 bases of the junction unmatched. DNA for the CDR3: TGTGCCAGTAGTACCTCTAGCGGGATAAGCACAGATACGCAGTATTTT. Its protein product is CASSTSSGISTDTQYF.

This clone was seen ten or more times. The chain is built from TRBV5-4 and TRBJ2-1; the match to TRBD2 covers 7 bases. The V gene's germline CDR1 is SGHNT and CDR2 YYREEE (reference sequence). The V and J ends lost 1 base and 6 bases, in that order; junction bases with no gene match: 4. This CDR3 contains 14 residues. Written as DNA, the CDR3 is TGTGCCAGCAGCTTGCGCGGGAGAAGCAATGAGCAGTTCTTC. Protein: CASSLRGRSNEQFF.

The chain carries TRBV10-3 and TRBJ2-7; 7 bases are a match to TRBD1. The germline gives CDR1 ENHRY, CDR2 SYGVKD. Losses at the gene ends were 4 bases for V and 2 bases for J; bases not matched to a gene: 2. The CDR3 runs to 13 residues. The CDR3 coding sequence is TGTGCCATCAGTGGAACAGGGGCCTACGAGCAGTACTTC. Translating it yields CAISGTGAYEQYF.